The 27 T cell receptor beta chains below all came from one sample that was sequenced in a study of shared clonotypes between healthy human individuals. Sequenced by immunoSEQ multiplex PCR; TCRdb stores in-frame clones only, minus some. The table has under 2.5 million clones, 92% seen once; the top ten hold about 0.41%. Sequencing used naive CD4+ T cells from PBMCs. Subset here: CD45RA+ positively selected. These receptors all stem from a young man in good health. Some clones in this sample may be carry-over from other donors' samples.

The chain recombines TRBV4-3 with TRBJ1-1; 7 positions agree with TRBD1. The length of the CDR3 is 16 residues. CDR1 LGHNA and CDR2 YSLEER come from the germline V gene. The junction had 9 bases not matched to a gene; V was cut back by 3 bases and J by 2 bases. The CDR3, as DNA: TGCGCCAGCAGCCAGGCGGTGGCAGGGGGTAACACTGAAGCTTTCTTT. Translation gives CASSQAVAGGNTEAFF.

This chain joins TRBV5-6 and TRBJ1-1; unclear D gene. Germline CDR1 SGHDT, CDR2 YYEEEE. The CDR3 length is 14 residues. V shed 5 bases and J shed 1 base, with 12 bases lying between them. The CDR3 reads CASRRKGRNTEAFF. The CDR3 DNA is TGTGCCAGCAGGCGTAAGGGTAGGAACACTGAAGCTTTCTTT.

This clone has a single count. This chain joins TRBV18 and TRBJ2-7; 8 positions agree with TRBD2. The CDR3 has 17 residues. Germline V lookup: CDR1 KGHSH, CDR2 LQKENI. Losses at the gene ends were 6 bases for V and 0 bases for J; bases not matched to a gene: 13. The CDR3 bases are TGTGCCAGCTCGCTATTCGATGATAGCGGGGTCTCCTACGAGCAGTACTTC. Protein: CASSLFDDSGVSYEQYF.

The rearrangement links TRBV15 to TRBJ2-7; 9 bases are shared with TRBD2. The CDR3 contains 16 residues. Germline V gene lookup returns CDR1 LNHNV and CDR2 YYDKDF (reference sequence). With 0 bases clipped from V and 0 bases from J, the junction kept 3 bases outside the gene matches. Here the CDR3 reads CATSRERGGTSYEQYF. DNA of the CDR3: TGTGCCACCAGCAGAGAGCGGGGGGGGACCTCCTACGAGCAGTACTTC. Drawing the rest from reference TRBV15 and TRBJ2-7, the complete variable domain is DAMVIQNPRYQVTQFGKPVTLSCSQTLNHNVMYWYQQKSSQAPKLLFHYYDKDFNNEADTPDNFQSRRPNTSFCFLDIRSPGLGDTAMYLCATSRERGGTSYEQYFGPGTRLTVT.

The sample holds one count of this clone. The chain links TRBV27 to TRBJ2-5; a possible D gene is TRBD2 (6 bases). The CDR3 spans 15 residues. Trimming stripped 3 bases from V and 2 bases from J, with 13 bases between. Germline CDR1 is MNHEY and CDR2 is SMNVEV (reference sequence). The CDR3 is CASSLGPRGQETQYF. CDR3 nucleotide sequence: TGTGCCAGCAGTTTGGGGCCGCGGGGACAAGAGACCCAGTACTTC.

The chain employs TRBV2 and TRBJ2-7, with TRBD2 matching over 7 bases. Trimming cost V 8 bases and J 7 bases; bases outside gene matches: 14. CDR3 length equals 14 residues. CDR1 SNHLY and CDR2 FYNNEI come from the germline V gene. The DNA of the CDR3 is TGTGCCAGCGGTCTATACGCGGGAGAATCGGAGCAGTACTTC. Residues: CASGLYAGESEQYF.

The genes are TRBV5-1 and TRBJ2-3; 9 nucleotides agree with TRBD2. The V gene's germline CDR1 is SGHRS and CDR2 YFSETQ. This CDR3 is 15 amino acids long. The V and J ends lost 0 bases and 3 bases, in that order; junction bases with no gene match: 2. CDR3 sequence: CASSLASGTTDTQYF. In DNA form, the CDR3 reads TGCGCCAGCAGCTTGGCTAGCGGGACGACAGATACGCAGTATTTT.

The V call is TRBV5-1, the J call TRBJ2-7; 10 positions match TRBD1. The V gene end was trimmed by 4 bases and the J gene end by 3 bases; junction bases not matched to a gene: 7. The CDR3 covers 15 residues. CDR1 is SGHRS and CDR2 is YFSETQ in the germline V gene. Written as DNA, the CDR3 is TGCGCCAGCAGCGCGGAGGACAGGGGGGTCTACGAGCAGTACTTC. Translation: CASSAEDRGVYEQYF.

The chain is built from TRBV29-1 and TRBJ1-1; D might be TRBD1 (6 bases). Trimming left V 6 bases short and J 3 bases short, with 14 bases between. The CDR3 is 13 residues long. Germline CDR1 is SQVTM and CDR2 is ANQGSEA. DNA for the CDR3: TGCAGCGTAAAGGGGGGCGGGGACACTGAAGCTTTCTTT. This encodes CSVKGGGDTEAFF.

The chain joins TRBV30 to TRBJ2-1, with 8 bases aligning to TRBD1. Germline CDR1 and CDR2: GTSNPN and SVGIG (reference sequence). V dropped 0 bases and J dropped 4; count of bases not matched to a gene: 11. CDR3 length: 17 amino acids. CDR3 region: CAWSVGIRTGNYNEQFF. The CDR3 DNA sequence: TGTGCCTGGAGTGTAGGGATTAGGACAGGGAATTACAATGAGCAGTTCTTC.

This sequence joins TRBV2 and TRBJ2-7; D might be TRBD1 or TRBD2, each matching 5 bases. CDR1 is SNHLY and CDR2 is FYNNEI in the germline V gene. Trimming took off 6 bases at V and 1 base at J, with 13 bases between the two ends. The CDR3 runs 14 residues. The CDR3 bases are TGTGCCAGCAGAGGGACGTCCGTATCCTACGAGCAGTACTTC. It translates to CASRGTSVSYEQYF.

The V call is TRBV10-1, the J call TRBJ1-5; D is uncertain. CDR1 is WNHNN, CDR2 SYGVQD, per germline (reference sequence). The CDR3 is made up of 16 amino acids. The ends were cut back, 0 bases at V and 1 base at J, with 10 bases in the middle. DNA for the CDR3: TGCGCCAGCAGTGAGTCGAGAGGGAAGAGCAATCAGCCCCAGCATTTT. Translating gives CASSESRGKSNQPQHF.

This chain links TRBV28 with TRBJ2-7, with TRBD1 matching 8 bases. The germline V gene has CDR1 MDHEN and CDR2 SYDVKM. This CDR3 is built from 15 residues. The ends lost 6 bases at V and 1 base at J; junction bases unmatched: 8. The CDR3 coding sequence is TGTGCCAGCAGGGCCCCGAGACAGGGGTCCTACGAGCAGTACTTC. Protein: CASRAPRQGSYEQYF.

J is TRBJ2-7 and V is TRBV28, with D uncertain. The CDR3 is 16 amino acids. V was shortened by 6 bases and J by 0 bases, with 18 bases between the two germline ends. The germline V gene has CDR1 MDHEN and CDR2 SYDVKM. The CDR3 nucleotides read TGTGCCAGCAGCCCCGGTTGGGCAGATCCCTCCTACGAGCAGTACTTC. Protein: CASSPGWADPSYEQYF.

DNA of the CDR3: TGTGCCTGGAGTCATCCCCGACAGGGGGCTGGACAGCCCCAGCATTTT. This sequence encodes CAWSHPRQGAGQPQHF. The V gene is TRBV30, the J gene TRBJ1-5, with TRBD1 matching over 10 bases. This CDR3 is built from 16 residues. Germline V CDR1 and CDR2: GTSNPN, SVGIG (reference sequence). V trimming: 2 bases; J trimming: 7 bases; junction bases outside the gene matches: 11.

The V call is TRBV4-1, the J call TRBJ1-5; 10 bases are shared with TRBD1. CDR3 length: 15 residues. V dropped 5 bases and J dropped 11; count of bases not matched to a gene: 12. The germline V gene encodes CDR1 MGHRA and CDR2 YSYEKL. In DNA form, the CDR3 reads TGCGCCAGCAGCGAAGGGACAGGGGCGTTGGCGGCCCAGCATTTT. Its translation: CASSEGTGALAAQHF.

This clone came up a few times. This chain joins TRBV27 and TRBJ2-5; the match to TRBD1 covers 7 bases. With V trimmed by 8 bases and J by 4 bases, 4 bases remained unmatched. The CDR3 has 12 amino acids. The germline CDR1 and CDR2 sequences are MNHEY and SMNVEV (reference sequence). The CDR3 region is CASGDRVETQYF. For the CDR3, the DNA is TGTGCCAGCGGTGACAGGGTAGAGACCCAGTACTTC.

This chain joins TRBV6-1 and TRBJ1-2, with D uncertain. The CDR3 has 13 amino acids. The germline V and J ends were trimmed by 7 bases and 2 bases, with 11 bases remaining between them. CDR1 is MNHNS, CDR2 SASEGT, per germline. The chain's CDR3 is CASKPQENYGYTF. CDR3 sequence (DNA): TGTGCCAGCAAGCCCCAAGAAAACTATGGCTACACCTTC.

The chain links TRBV15 to TRBJ1-5; no clear D gene. From germline, CDR1 is LNHNV and CDR2 YYDKDF (reference sequence). The CDR3 runs 12 residues. V was trimmed by 6 bases and J by 2 bases, leaving 5 bases between them. CDR3 in amino acids: CATSSGNQPQHF. The CDR3 nucleotides are TGTGCCACCAGTTCCGGCAATCAGCCCCAGCATTTT.

The chain couples TRBV28 to TRBJ2-2, with TRBD2 identical over 9 bases. Germline-derived CDR1 and CDR2 are MDHEN and SYDVKM. With V trimmed by 6 bases and J by 6 bases, 8 bases remained unmatched. The CDR3 is 15 residues long. The CDR3 region has the DNA TGTGCCAGCAGCTCTCCGGGACTAGCCCCCGGGGAGCTGTTTTTT. Amino acids: CASSSPGLAPGELFF. Based on the CDR3 plus reference TRBV28 and TRBJ2-2, the full variable domain is DVKVTQSSRYLVKRTGEKVFLECVQDMDHENMFWYRQDPGLGLRLIYFSYDVKMKEKGDIPEGYSVSREKKERFSLILESASTNQTSMYLCASSSPGLAPGELFFGEGSRLTVL.

The chain recombines TRBV15 with TRBJ2-3, with 11 positions matching TRBD2. The J segment lost 4 bases and the V segment lost 3 bases, leaving 9 bases of the junction unmatched. The V gene's germline CDR1 is LNHNV and CDR2 YYDKDF (reference sequence). The CDR3 spans 17 residues. Here the CDR3 reads CATSRGNSGRGADTQYF. As DNA, the CDR3 is TGTGCCACCAGCAGGGGTAATAGCGGGAGGGGTGCAGATACGCAGTATTTT.

CDR3 sequence reads: CASGPRGGVTDTQYF. In DNA form, the CDR3 reads TGCGCCAGCGGTCCCCGGGGAGGAGTGACAGATACGCAGTATTTT. The rearrangement joins TRBV5-1 to TRBJ2-3, with D perhaps TRBD2 (6 bases). Germline V lookup: CDR1 SGHRS, CDR2 YFSETQ. V was clipped by 7 bases and J by 3 bases, with 18 bases between them. The CDR3 spans 15 residues. Supplemented by reference TRBV5-1 and TRBJ2-3, the full variable domain reads KAGVTQTPRYLIKTRGQQVTLSCSPISGHRSVSWYQQTPGQGLQFLFEYFSETQRNKGNFPGRFSGRQFSNSRSEMNVSTLELGDSALYLCASGPRGGVTDTQYFGPGTRLTVL.

The chain recombines TRBV27 with TRBJ2-3, with no clear D. CDR1 is MNHEY and CDR2 is SMNVEV in the germline V gene (reference sequence). The germline V and J ends were trimmed by 2 bases and 1 base, with 13 bases remaining between them. The CDR3 spans 16 residues. Here the CDR3 reads CASSLEAPSRTDTQYF. In nucleotides, the CDR3 is TGTGCCAGCAGTTTAGAAGCCCCATCTCGCACAGATACGCAGTATTTT.

V is TRBV4-3 and J is TRBJ2-1; D tentatively fits TRBD1 or TRBD2 (5 bases each). V lost 5 bases, J lost 1 base, and 21 bases lay in between. Germline CDR1 LGHNA, CDR2 YSLEER. The CDR3 is 18 residues long. The CDR3, as DNA: TGCGCCAGCAGCTCCCGCTGGGGGTCAGAGGGGTCCTACAATGAGCAGTTCTTC. This gives the protein CASSSRWGSEGSYNEQFF.

The sample holds one count of this clone. The chain combines TRBV6-5 with TRBJ2-2; 7 positions match TRBD1. The V gene end was trimmed by 2 bases and the J gene end by 4 bases; junction bases not matched to a gene: 4. CDR1 and CDR2 from the germline V gene are MNHEY and SVGAGI. CDR3 size: 15 residues. The CDR3 loop is CASSYRGQITGELFF. The CDR3 nucleotides are TGTGCCAGCAGTTACCGGGGACAGATCACCGGGGAGCTGTTTTTT.

Only one count was recorded for this clone. The chain has TRBV6-6 and TRBJ2-7; 14 positions agree with TRBD2. V was clipped by 6 bases and J by 4 bases; unmatched bases: 8. CDR1 is MNHNY, CDR2 SVGAGI, per germline (reference sequence). The CDR3 extends over 16 amino acids. The CDR3 is CASSRTSGGSPYEQYF. The CDR3 DNA sequence: TGTGCCAGCAGCAGGACTAGCGGGGGGTCTCCTTACGAGCAGTACTTC.

The chain uses TRBV11-2 and TRBJ2-7; D perhaps matches TRBD1 (5 bases). Germline V gene data show CDR1 as SGHAT and CDR2 as FQNNGV. Deletions cut 3 bases from V and 6 bases from J, with 15 bases between. This CDR3 has 14 residues. CDR3 sequence: CASSLLTTDIEQYF. As DNA, the CDR3 is TGTGCCAGCAGCTTGCTTACGACAGACATCGAGCAGTACTTC.